This record concerns one T cell receptor (beta chain) sequence. The antigen remains unidentified. Germline V lookup: CDR1 SGHTA, CDR2 FQGNSA. The CDR3 spans 13 residues. The germline V and J ends were trimmed by 5 bases and 11 bases, with 18 bases remaining between them. These data come from a study of early T cells in non-severe SARS-CoV-2 infection. Across the whole study: Sequencing used unsorted whole-blood bulk RNA, so chains lack pairing. General study points: The VDJdb matching leaned toward anti-spike CD8 responses and overlooked private and CD4 specificities.

The TCR library protocol attached unique molecular identifiers to the individual cDNA molecules. Each CDR3 protein gets one entry after TCRdb re-called the 5' RACE reads with MiXCR. This sample carries 70,000 to 95,000 distinct CDR3 sequences, 13% to 15% of them seen once, and the ten largest clones take 9.5% to 12%. What was sequenced was whole blood. This chain connects TRBV7-2 to TRBJ1-1, with a tentative D call TRBD1 (6 bases). The receptor's source is an adult who was a healthcare worker with PCR-confirmed SARS-CoV-2 infection or an uninfected control (not recorded which). The CDR3 region has the DNA TGTGCCAGCAGCCCAGCTACAGGGCGGAAGGCTTTCTTT. Residues: CASSPATGRKAFF.